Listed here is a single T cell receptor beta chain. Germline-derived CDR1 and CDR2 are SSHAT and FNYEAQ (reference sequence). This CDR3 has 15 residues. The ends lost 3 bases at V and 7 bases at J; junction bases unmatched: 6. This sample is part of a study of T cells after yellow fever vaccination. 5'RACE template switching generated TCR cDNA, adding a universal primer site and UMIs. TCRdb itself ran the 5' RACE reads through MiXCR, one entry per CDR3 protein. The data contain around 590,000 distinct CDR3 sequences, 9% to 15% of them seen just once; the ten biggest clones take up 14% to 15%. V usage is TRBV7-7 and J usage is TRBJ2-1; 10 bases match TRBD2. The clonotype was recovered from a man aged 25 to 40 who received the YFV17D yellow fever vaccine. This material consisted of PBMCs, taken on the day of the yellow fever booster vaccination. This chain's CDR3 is CASSLSAGGPNEQFF. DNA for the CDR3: TGTGCCAGCAGCTTGTCAGCGGGAGGGCCTAATGAGCAGTTCTTC.